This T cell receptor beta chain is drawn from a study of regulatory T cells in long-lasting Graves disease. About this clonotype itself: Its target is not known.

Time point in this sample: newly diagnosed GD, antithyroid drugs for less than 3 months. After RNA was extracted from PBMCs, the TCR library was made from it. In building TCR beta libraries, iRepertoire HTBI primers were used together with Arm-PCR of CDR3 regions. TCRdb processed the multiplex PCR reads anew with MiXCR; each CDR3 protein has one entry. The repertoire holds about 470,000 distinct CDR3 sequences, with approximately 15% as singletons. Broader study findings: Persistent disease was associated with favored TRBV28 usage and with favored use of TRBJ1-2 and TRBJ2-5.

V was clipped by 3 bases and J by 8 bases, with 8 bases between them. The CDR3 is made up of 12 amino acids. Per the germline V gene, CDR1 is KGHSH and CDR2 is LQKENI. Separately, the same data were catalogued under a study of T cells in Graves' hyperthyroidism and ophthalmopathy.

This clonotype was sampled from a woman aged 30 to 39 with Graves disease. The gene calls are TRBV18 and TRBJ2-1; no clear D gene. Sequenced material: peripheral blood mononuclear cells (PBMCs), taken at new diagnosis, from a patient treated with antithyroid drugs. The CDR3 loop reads CASSPELDEQFF. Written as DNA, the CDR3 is TGTGCCAGCTCACCTGAACTTGATGAGCAGTTCTTC.